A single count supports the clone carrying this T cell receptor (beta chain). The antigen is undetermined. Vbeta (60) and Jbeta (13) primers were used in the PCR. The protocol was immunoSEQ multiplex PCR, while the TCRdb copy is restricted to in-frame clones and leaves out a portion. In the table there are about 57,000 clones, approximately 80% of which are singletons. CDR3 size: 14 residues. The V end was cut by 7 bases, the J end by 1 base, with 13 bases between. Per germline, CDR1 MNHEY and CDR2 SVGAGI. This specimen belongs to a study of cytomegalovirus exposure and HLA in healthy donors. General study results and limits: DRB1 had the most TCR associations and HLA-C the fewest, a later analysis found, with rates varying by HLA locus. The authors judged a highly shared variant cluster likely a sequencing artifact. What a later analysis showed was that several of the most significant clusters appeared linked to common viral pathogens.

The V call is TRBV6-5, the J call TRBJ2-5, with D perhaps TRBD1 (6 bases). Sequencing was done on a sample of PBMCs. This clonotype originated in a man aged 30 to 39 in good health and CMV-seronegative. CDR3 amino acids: CASTKGVVQETQYF. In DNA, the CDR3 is TGTGCCAGCACTAAGGGGGTGGTCCAAGAGACCCAGTACTTC.